The following is a TCR beta chain sequence with its context. The target antigen is unknown. The authors reverse transcribed about 0.5 to 1 ug RNA with random hexamers. TCRdb re-called the immunoSEQ multiplex PCR reads with MiXCR, one entry per CDR3 protein. Of 100,000 to 150,000 distinct CDR3 sequences in the sample, around 96% are singletons; the top ten hold less than 0.25%. The V end was cut by 5 bases, the J end by 8 bases, with 18 bases between. This CDR3 is 15 amino acids long. The germline V gene encodes CDR1 SGHAT and CDR2 FQNNGV. These data belong to a study of CD8 T cells in Susac syndrome. Study-wide results and limits: That the number of individuals in its TCR sequencing and HLA analysis was relatively small was acknowledged by the study.

J is TRBJ1-4 and V is TRBV11-2; TRBD1 might be the D (5 bases). Source material: CD8+ T cells from PBMCs. The sequence derives from a human donor with Susac syndrome. Here the CDR3 DNA reads TGTGCCAGCAGCCTCCAACACCAGGGTAACGAAAAACTGTTTTTT. Encoded protein: CASSLQHQGNEKLFF.